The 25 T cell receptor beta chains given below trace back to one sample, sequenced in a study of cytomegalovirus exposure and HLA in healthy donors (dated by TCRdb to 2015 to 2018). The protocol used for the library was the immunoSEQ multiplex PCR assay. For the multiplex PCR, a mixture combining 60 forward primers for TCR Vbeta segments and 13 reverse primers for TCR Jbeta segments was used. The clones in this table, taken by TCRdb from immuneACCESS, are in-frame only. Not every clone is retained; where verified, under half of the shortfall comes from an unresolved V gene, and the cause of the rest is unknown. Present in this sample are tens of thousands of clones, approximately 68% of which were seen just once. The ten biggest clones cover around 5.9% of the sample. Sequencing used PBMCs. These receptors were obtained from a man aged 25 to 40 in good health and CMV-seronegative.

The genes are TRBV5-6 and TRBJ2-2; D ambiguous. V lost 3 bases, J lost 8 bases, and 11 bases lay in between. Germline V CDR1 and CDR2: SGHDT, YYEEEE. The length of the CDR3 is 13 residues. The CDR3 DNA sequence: TGTGCCAGCAGCTCAGGCCCTTTGGGGGAGCTGTTTTTT. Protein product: CASSSGPLGELFF.

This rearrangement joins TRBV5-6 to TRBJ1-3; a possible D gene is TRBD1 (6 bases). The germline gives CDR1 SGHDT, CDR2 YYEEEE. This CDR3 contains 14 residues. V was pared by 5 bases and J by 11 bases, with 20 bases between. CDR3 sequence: CASSRYRVRLAIYF. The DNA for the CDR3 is TGTGCCAGCAGTAGGTACAGGGTCCGACTCGCCATATATTTT.

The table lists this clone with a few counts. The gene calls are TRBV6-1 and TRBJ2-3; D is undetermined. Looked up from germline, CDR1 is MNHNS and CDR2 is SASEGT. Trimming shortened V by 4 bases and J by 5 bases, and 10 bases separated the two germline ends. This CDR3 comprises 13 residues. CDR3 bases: TGTGCCAGCAGTGCCTCCCTAATAGATACGCAGTATTTT. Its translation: CASSASLIDTQYF.

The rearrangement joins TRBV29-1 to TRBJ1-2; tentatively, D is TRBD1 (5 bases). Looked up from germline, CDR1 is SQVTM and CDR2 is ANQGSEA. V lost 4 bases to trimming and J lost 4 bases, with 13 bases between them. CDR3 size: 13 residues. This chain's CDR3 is CSVGGGVAYGYTF. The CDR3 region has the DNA TGCAGCGTTGGTGGAGGGGTCGCCTATGGCTACACCTTC.

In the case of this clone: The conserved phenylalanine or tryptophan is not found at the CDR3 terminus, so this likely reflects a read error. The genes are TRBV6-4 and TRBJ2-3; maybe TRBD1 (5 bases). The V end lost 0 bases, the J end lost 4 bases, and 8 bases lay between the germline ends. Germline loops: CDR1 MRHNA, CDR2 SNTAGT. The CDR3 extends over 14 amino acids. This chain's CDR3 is CASSDSQGADTQYV. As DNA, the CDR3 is TGTGCCAGCAGTGACTCGCAGGGCGCAGATACGCAGTATGTT.

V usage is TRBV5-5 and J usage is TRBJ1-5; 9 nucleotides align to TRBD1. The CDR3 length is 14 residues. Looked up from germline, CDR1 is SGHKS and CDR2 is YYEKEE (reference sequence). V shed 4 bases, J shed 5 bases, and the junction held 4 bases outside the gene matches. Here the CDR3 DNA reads TGTGCCAGCAGCGGGACAGGGCAAGATCAGCCCCAGCATTTT. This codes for CASSGTGQDQPQHF.

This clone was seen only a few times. The CDR3 here is CASSEKTGTGVVEAFF. CDR3 bases: TGTGCCAGCAGTGAGAAGACCGGGACAGGGGTGGTAGAAGCTTTCTTT. The chain employs TRBV25-1 and TRBJ1-1; 10 bases agree with TRBD1. Per germline, CDR1 MGHDK and CDR2 SYGVNS. The CDR3 covers 16 residues. V trimming: 3 bases; J trimming: 8 bases; junction bases outside the gene matches: 12.

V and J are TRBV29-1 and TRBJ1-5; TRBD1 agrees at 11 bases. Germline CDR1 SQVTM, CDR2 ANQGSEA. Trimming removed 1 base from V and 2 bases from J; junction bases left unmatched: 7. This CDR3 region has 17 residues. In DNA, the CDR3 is TGCAGCGTTGAAGTGGGGACAGGGGGAGCGGGCAATCAGCCCCAGCATTTT. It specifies CSVEVGTGGAGNQPQHF. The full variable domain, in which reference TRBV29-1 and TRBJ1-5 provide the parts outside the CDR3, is SAVISQKPSRDICQRGTSLTIQCQVDSQVTMMFWYRQQPGQSLTLIATANQGSEATYESGFVIDKFPISRPNLTFSTLTVSNMSPEDSSIYLCSVEVGTGGAGNQPQHFGDGTRLSIL.

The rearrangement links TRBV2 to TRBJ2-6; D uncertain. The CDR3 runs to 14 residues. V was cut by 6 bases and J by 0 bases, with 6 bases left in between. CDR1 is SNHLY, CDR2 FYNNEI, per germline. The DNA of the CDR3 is TGTGCCAGCAGCCTAAGCTCTGGGGCCAACGTCCTGACTTTC. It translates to CASSLSSGANVLTF.

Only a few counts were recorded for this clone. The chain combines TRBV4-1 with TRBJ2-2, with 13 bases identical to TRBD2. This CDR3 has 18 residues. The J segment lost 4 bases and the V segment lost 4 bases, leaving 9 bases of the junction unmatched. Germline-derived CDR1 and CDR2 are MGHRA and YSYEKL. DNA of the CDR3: TGCGCCAGCAGCCCGAGGACTAGCGGGAGTCGCGGCACCGGGGAGCTGTTTTTT. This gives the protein CASSPRTSGSRGTGELFF.

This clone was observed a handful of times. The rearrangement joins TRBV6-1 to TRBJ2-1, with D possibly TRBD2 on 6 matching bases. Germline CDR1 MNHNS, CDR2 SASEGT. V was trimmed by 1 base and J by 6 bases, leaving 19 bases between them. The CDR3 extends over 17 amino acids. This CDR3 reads CASSEVEGYAVTNEQFF. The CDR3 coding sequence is TGTGCCAGCAGTGAAGTGGAGGGATATGCCGTTACCAATGAGCAGTTCTTC.

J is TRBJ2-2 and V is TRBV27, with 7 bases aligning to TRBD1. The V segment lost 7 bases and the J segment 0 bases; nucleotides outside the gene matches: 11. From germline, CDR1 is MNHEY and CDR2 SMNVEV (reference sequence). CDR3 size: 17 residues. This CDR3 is CASNRAGGFANTGELFF. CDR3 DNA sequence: TGTGCCAGCAATAGGGCAGGGGGATTCGCGAACACCGGGGAGCTGTTTTTT.

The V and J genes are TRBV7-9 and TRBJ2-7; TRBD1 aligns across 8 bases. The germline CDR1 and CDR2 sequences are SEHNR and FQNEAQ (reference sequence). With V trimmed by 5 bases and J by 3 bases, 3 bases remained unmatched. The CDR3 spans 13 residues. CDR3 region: CASSQTGDYEQYF. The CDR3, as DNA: TGTGCCAGCAGCCAGACAGGGGACTACGAGCAGTACTTC. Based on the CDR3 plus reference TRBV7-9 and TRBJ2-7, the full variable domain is DTGVSQNPRHKITKRGQNVTFRCDPISEHNRLYWYRQTLGQGPEFLTYFQNEAQLEKSRLLSDRFSAERPKGSFSTLEIQRTEQGDSAMYLCASSQTGDYEQYFGPGTRLTVT.

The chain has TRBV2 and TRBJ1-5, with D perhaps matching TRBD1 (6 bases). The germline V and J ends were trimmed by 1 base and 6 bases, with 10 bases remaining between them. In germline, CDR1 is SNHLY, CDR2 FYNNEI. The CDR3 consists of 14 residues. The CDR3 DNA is TGTGCCAGCAGTGAAGGAGGGGGTCTTCAGCCCCAGCATTTT. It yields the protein CASSEGGGLQPQHF. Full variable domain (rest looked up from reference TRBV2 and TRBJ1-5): EPEVTQTPSHQVTQMGQEVILRCVPISNHLYFYWYRQILGQKVEFLVSFYNNEISEKSEIFDDQFSVERPDGSNFTLKIRSTKLEDSAMYFCASSEGGGLQPQHFGDGTRLSIL.

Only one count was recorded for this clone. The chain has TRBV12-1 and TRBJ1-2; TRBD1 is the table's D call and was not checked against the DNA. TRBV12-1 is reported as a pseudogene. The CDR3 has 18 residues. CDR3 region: CASSSYSGTRARKRSYTF. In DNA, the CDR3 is TGTGCCAGCAGCTCTTACTCCGGGACAAGGGCACGGAAGAGGAGCTACACCTTC.

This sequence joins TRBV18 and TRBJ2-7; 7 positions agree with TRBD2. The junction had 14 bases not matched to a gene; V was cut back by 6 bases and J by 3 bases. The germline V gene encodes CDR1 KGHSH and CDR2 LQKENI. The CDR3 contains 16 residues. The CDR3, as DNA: TGTGCCAGCTCCCCGGGACTAAGACCCGACATCTACGAGCAGTACTTC. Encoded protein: CASSPGLRPDIYEQYF. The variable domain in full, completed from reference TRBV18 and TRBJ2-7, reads NAGVMQNPRHLVRRRGQEARLRCSPMKGHSHVYWYRQLPEEGLKFMVYLQKENIIDESGMPKERFSAEFPKEGPSILRIQQVVRGDSAAYFCASSPGLRPDIYEQYFGPGTRLTVT.

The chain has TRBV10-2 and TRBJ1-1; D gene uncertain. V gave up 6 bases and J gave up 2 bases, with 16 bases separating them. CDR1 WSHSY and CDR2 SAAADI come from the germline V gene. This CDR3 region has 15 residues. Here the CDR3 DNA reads TGCGCCAGCAGCCCCGACCGGGGAATCAACACTGAAGCTTTCTTT. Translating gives CASSPDRGINTEAFF.

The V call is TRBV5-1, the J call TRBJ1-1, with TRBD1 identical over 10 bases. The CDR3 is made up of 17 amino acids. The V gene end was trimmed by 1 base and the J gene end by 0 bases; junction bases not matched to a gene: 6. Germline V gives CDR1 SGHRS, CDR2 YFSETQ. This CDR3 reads CASSLSRGTGVNTEAFF. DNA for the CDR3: TGCGCCAGCAGCTTGTCTCGCGGGACAGGGGTGAACACTGAAGCTTTCTTT.

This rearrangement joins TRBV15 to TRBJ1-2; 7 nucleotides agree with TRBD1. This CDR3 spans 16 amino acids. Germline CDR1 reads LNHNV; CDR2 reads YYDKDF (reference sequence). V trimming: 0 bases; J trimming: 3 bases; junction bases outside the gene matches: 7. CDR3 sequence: CATSRDETGTDYGYTF. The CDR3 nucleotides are TGTGCCACCAGCAGAGATGAGACAGGGACGGACTATGGCTACACCTTC. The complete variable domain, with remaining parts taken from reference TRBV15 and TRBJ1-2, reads DAMVIQNPRYQVTQFGKPVTLSCSQTLNHNVMYWYQQKSSQAPKLLFHYYDKDFNNEADTPDNFQSRRPNTSFCFLDIRSPGLGDTAMYLCATSRDETGTDYGYTFGSGTRLTVV.

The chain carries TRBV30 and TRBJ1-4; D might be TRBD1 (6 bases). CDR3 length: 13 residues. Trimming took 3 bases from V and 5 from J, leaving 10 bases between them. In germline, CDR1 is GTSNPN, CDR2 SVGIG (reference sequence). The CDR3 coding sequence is TGTGCCTGGAGCGATGACAGGAATGAAAAACTGTTTTTT. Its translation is CAWSDDRNEKLFF.

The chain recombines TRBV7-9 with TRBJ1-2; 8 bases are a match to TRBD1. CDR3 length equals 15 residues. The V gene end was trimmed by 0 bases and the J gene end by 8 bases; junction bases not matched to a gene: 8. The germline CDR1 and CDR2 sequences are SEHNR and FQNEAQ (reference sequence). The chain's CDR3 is CASSLASGQDWGYTF. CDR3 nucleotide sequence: TGTGCCAGCAGCTTAGCCTCGGGACAGGACTGGGGCTACACCTTC.

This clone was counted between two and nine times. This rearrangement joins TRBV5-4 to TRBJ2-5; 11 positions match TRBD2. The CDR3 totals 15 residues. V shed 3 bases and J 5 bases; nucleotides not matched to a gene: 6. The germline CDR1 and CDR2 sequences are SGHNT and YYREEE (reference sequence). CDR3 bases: TGTGCCAGCAGCTGGTCTAGCGGGAGGCAGGAGACCCAGTACTTC. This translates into CASSWSSGRQETQYF. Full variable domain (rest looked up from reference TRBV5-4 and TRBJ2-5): ETGVTQSPTHLIKTRGQQVTLRCSSQSGHNTVSWYQQALGQGPQFIFQYYREEENGRGNFPPRFSGLQFPNYSSELNVNALELDDSALYLCASSWSSGRQETQYFGPGTRLLVL.

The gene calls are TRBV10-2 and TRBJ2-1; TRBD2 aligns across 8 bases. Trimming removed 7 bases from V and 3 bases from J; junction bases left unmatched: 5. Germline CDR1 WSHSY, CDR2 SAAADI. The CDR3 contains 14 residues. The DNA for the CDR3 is TGCGCCAGCACGCAGCTAGCGGGCTACAATGAGCAGTTCTTC. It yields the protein CASTQLAGYNEQFF.

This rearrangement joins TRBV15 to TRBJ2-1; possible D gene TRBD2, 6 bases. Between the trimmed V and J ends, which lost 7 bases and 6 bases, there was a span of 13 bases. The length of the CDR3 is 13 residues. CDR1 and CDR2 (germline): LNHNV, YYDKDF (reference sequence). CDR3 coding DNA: TGTGCCACCAAAGGAGGGGCCCTCAATGAGCAGTTCTTC. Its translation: CATKGGALNEQFF.

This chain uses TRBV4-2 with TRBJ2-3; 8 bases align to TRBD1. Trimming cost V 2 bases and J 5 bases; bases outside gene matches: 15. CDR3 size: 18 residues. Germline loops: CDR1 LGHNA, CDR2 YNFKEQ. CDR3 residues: CASSQLSRQGINIDTQYF. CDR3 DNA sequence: TGTGCCAGCAGCCAATTGTCGAGACAGGGGATTAATATAGATACGCAGTATTTT.